The clone carrying this TCR beta chain appeared a few times. Individual cDNA molecules in this library carried unique molecular identifiers. Original handling: 90,000 to 100,000 TCRs per sample was the median, with a range of roughly 20,000 to 700,000. TCRdb independently ran MiXCR on the 5' RACE reads; one entry per CDR3 protein. Here the V and J calls rest on TCRdb's processing, not on the authors' analysis. The data contain 110,000 or so distinct CDR3 sequences, approximately 19% of them seen just once; the ten biggest clones take up 2.8%. The data originate from a study of human T cells and chemical hapten exposure. CDR1 is ENHRY and CDR2 is SYGVKD in the germline V gene. This CDR3 is built from 15 residues. With 4 bases removed from V and 6 bases from J, the gap between germline ends came to 16 bases. Unfractionated whole blood yielded the extracted total RNA.

The source is a human donor in good health. The V call is TRBV10-3, the J call TRBJ2-1, with D possibly matching TRBD2 (6 bases). CDR3 region: CAISVILATVNEQFF. The CDR3 DNA reads TGTGCCATCAGTGTCATTCTAGCGACCGTCAATGAGCAGTTCTTC.